Below, 22 T cell receptor beta chains from the same sample are listed, as sequenced in a study of cytomegalovirus exposure and HLA in healthy donors. PCR amplification relied on 60 Vbeta primers (plus 13 Jbeta primers). The protocol was immunoSEQ multiplex PCR, while the TCRdb copy is restricted to in-frame clones and leaves out a portion. This specimen shows 150,000 to 200,000 clones; the ten leading clones hold 0.7% to 0.8%. The sample was PBMCs. Source of these receptors: a woman younger than 35 in good health and CMV-seropositive.

The chain has TRBV5-6 and TRBJ2-1; 10 bases agree with TRBD2. The germline CDR1 and CDR2 sequences are SGHDT and YYEEEE. V gave up 0 bases and J gave up 5 bases; unmatched junction bases: 2. CDR3 length: 15 amino acids. CDR3 sequence reads: CASSLGLAGDNEQFF. In nucleotides, the CDR3 is TGTGCCAGCAGCTTGGGGCTAGCGGGAGACAATGAGCAGTTCTTC.

V and J are TRBV5-4 and TRBJ2-3, with D perhaps matching TRBD2 (6 bases). In germline, CDR1 is SGHNT, CDR2 YYREEE (reference sequence). The germline V and J ends were trimmed by 5 bases and 0 bases, with 10 bases remaining between them. The CDR3 extends over 14 amino acids. CDR3 loop: CASSSGASTDTQYF. DNA of the CDR3: TGTGCCAGCAGTAGCGGAGCTAGCACAGATACGCAGTATTTT.

This chain uses TRBV4-1 with TRBJ2-2; 11 bases align to TRBD2. Germline loops: CDR1 MGHRA, CDR2 YSYEKL. The ends lost 5 bases at V and 5 bases at J; junction bases unmatched: 7. This CDR3 spans 16 amino acids. CDR3 residues: CASSSQLAGVTGELFF. As DNA, the CDR3 is TGCGCCAGCAGCTCCCAACTAGCGGGGGTTACCGGGGAGCTGTTTTTT.

The chain joins TRBV11-2 to TRBJ2-1; 14 bases are a match to TRBD2. The germline gives CDR1 SGHAT, CDR2 FQNNGV. The CDR3 covers 16 residues. V dropped 5 bases and J dropped 2; count of bases not matched to a gene: 2. This CDR3 reads CASSRLAGGTYNEQFF. The CDR3 DNA is TGTGCCAGCAGCCGACTAGCGGGGGGGACCTACAATGAGCAGTTCTTC.

The rearrangement joins TRBV15 to TRBJ2-5; 8 bases agree with TRBD2. The CDR3 has 15 residues. V dropped 6 bases and J dropped 5; count of bases not matched to a gene: 11. Germline CDR1 is LNHNV and CDR2 is YYDKDF (reference sequence). The chain's CDR3 is CATSGLAGAAETQYF. In nucleotides, the CDR3 is TGTGCCACCAGTGGCCTAGCGGGCGCCGCGGAGACCCAGTACTTC. Full variable domain (remainder filled in from reference TRBV15 and TRBJ2-5): DAMVIQNPRYQVTQFGKPVTLSCSQTLNHNVMYWYQQKSSQAPKLLFHYYDKDFNNEADTPDNFQSRRPNTSFCFLDIRSPGLGDTAMYLCATSGLAGAAETQYFGPGTRLLVL.

This sequence joins TRBV7-9 and TRBJ2-7; TRBD2 aligns across 11 bases. The V and J ends lost 5 bases and 6 bases, in that order; junction bases with no gene match: 21. CDR1 and CDR2 (germline): SEHNR, FQNEAQ (reference sequence). The CDR3 loop spans 19 amino acids. This chain's CDR3 is CASSPPVGSGRARRGEQYF. Here the CDR3 DNA reads TGTGCCAGCAGCCCTCCGGTGGGTAGCGGGAGGGCGAGACGGGGCGAGCAGTACTTC.

The chain joins TRBV21-1 to TRBJ1-4; the D call TRBD1 from the table was never checked on the DNA. TRBV21-1 is assigned pseudogene status. CDR3 length: 16 residues. CDR3 sequence (DNA): TGTGCCAGCAGCGGGACAGGGTCCCCAGGGAATGAAAAACTGTTTTTT. This encodes CASSGTGSPGNEKLFF.

The V and J genes are TRBV11-3 and TRBJ2-7, with D tentatively TRBD2 (6 bases). The CDR3 has 14 amino acids. CDR1 SGHNT and CDR2 YENEEA come from the germline V gene. The V end was cut by 3 bases, the J end by 2 bases, with 11 bases between. Here the CDR3 reads CASSLTGEPYEQYF. Written as DNA, the CDR3 is TGTGCCAGCAGCTTGACGGGAGAACCCTACGAGCAGTACTTC.

The chain links TRBV11-2 to TRBJ1-1; TRBD1 agrees at 10 bases. This CDR3 has 19 residues. J lost 1 base, V lost 0 bases, and 11 bases had no gene match. Germline CDR1 is SGHAT and CDR2 is FQNNGV. The chain's CDR3 is CASSLDPGDRGWENTEAFF. The CDR3 coding sequence is TGTGCCAGCAGCTTAGATCCGGGGGACAGGGGATGGGAGAACACTGAAGCTTTCTTT.

The CDR3 DNA reads as TGTGCCAGCAGCCTTCGGGACAGATACACAGATACGCAGTATTTT. It specifies CASSLRDRYTDTQYF. The rearrangement links TRBV5-4 to TRBJ2-3; TRBD1 matches at 7 bases. Germline trimming cut 4 bases from V and 2 bases from J; bases unmatched to any gene: 7. Looked up from germline, CDR1 is SGHNT and CDR2 is YYREEE (reference sequence). CDR3 length: 15 residues.

The chain employs TRBV6-5 and TRBJ1-1, with D unresolved. V lost 0 bases to trimming and J lost 0 bases, with 11 bases between them. The V gene's germline CDR1 is MNHEY and CDR2 SVGAGI. The CDR3 extends over 16 amino acids. CDR3 sequence (DNA): TGTGCCAGCAGTTACTCCTTTAGCAACCTGAACACTGAAGCTTTCTTT. This encodes CASSYSFSNLNTEAFF.

This sequence joins TRBV2 and TRBJ1-6; a weak D match, TRBD1 (6 bases). Trimming cost V 11 bases and J 2 bases, with 10 bases left between them. Germline V gives CDR1 SNHLY, CDR2 FYNNEI. This CDR3 has 13 amino acids. The CDR3 is CAGRDTYNSPLHF. The DNA of the CDR3 is TGTGCCGGGAGGGACACCTATAATTCACCCCTCCACTTT.

The rearrangement links TRBV11-2 to TRBJ2-3, with D possibly being TRBD2 (6 bases). V lost 1 base and J lost 9, with 8 bases in between. Germline V gene sequence: CDR1 SGHAT, CDR2 FQNNGV. CDR3 length: 12 amino acids. In DNA, the CDR3 is TGTGCCAGCAGCTTAGTTGGAGGGACGCAGTATTTT. This gives the protein CASSLVGGTQYF.

This chain connects TRBV19 to TRBJ2-1; 11 bases align to TRBD1. CDR1 is LNHDA, CDR2 SQIVND, per germline (reference sequence). J gave up 2 bases and V 7 bases, and 7 bases lay outside the gene matches. CDR3 length: 16 amino acids. CDR3: CASMTRTGGAYNEQFF. CDR3 DNA: TGTGCCAGTATGACACGGACAGGGGGCGCCTACAATGAGCAGTTCTTC.

The CDR3 coding sequence is TGTGCCAGCAGCGAAAACAGAGGAACGGGGTATGGCTACACCTTC. Translated: CASSENRGTGYGYTF. The chain joins TRBV13 to TRBJ1-2; no clear D. V was pared by 5 bases and J by 5 bases, with 18 bases between. The germline V gene has CDR1 PRHDT and CDR2 FYEKMQ (reference sequence). The length of the CDR3 is 15 residues. Filled out from reference TRBV13 and TRBJ1-2, the complete variable domain reads AAGVIQSPRHLIKEKRETATLKCYPIPRHDTVYWYQQGPGQDPQFLISFYEKMQSDKGSIPDRFSAQQFSDYHSELNMSSLELGDSALYFCASSENRGTGYGYTFGSGTRLTVV.

J is TRBJ1-2 and V is TRBV6-6, with a tentative D call TRBD1 (5 bases). CDR3 length equals 15 residues. V was shortened by 6 bases and J by 3 bases, with 17 bases between the two germline ends. Germline V lookup: CDR1 MNHNY, CDR2 SVGAGI (reference sequence). In nucleotides, the CDR3 is TGTGCCAGCAGAAAACCCGACAGTACCCACTATGGCTACACCTTC. Amino acid sequence: CASRKPDSTHYGYTF.

The J gene is TRBJ2-3, the V gene TRBV7-3; D is perhaps TRBD2 (5 bases). The length of the CDR3 is 15 residues. The V and J ends lost 4 bases and 3 bases respectively, with 14 bases between them. Germline loops: CDR1 SGHTA, CDR2 FQGTGA. CDR3 DNA sequence: TGTGCCAGCAGCTCGGGGTTTGGGGAAACAGATACGCAGTATTTT. Its protein is CASSSGFGETDTQYF.

This chain uses TRBV20-1 with TRBJ1-2; D is undetermined. Germline lookup yields CDR1 DFQATT and CDR2 SNEGSKA (reference sequence). There are 11 residues in the CDR3. With 3 bases removed from V and 8 bases from J, the gap between germline ends came to 10 bases. CDR3 nucleotide sequence: TGCAGTGCTAGGTTATCTCAGGGCTACACCTTC. This codes for CSARLSQGYTF.

The rearrangement uses TRBV15 and TRBJ2-5, with D tentatively TRBD2 (5 bases). The end of the DNA aligns better with TRBJ2-7, so the J call may be wrong. The germline CDR1 and CDR2 sequences are LNHNV and YYDKDF (reference sequence). This CDR3 is built from 16 residues. The CDR3 bases are TGTGCCACCAGCAGAGACTGGGGAGTGTTGTCCTACGAGCAGTACTTC. This encodes CATSRDWGVLSYEQYF.

On this clone itself: The junction departs from the called germline gene at one end, perhaps through a read error. V usage is TRBV7-7 and J usage is TRBJ2-7; no clear D gene. Per germline, CDR1 SSHAT and CDR2 FNYEAQ (reference sequence). This CDR3 has 14 amino acids. Here the CDR3 DNA reads TGTGCTAGCAGCCCCACGACGGAGCACTACGAGCAGTACTTC. Translated, it gives CASSPTTEHYEQYF.

V is TRBV2 and J is TRBJ2-5; D gene ambiguous. The CDR3 sequence is 10 residues long. Germline V gene data show CDR1 as SNHLY and CDR2 as FYNNEI. Trimming left V 8 bases short and J 5 bases short, with 6 bases between. The CDR3 is CASARETQYF. As DNA, the CDR3 is TGTGCCAGCGCCCGGGAGACCCAGTACTTC.

The V gene is TRBV5-7, the J gene TRBJ1-2; 9 nucleotides line up with TRBD1. TRBV5-7 is labeled an ORF, and its function is uncertain. The J segment lost 1 base and the V segment lost 3 bases, leaving 10 bases of the junction unmatched. The CDR3 is made up of 17 amino acids. The CDR3 here is CASSSGTGSRINYGYTF. The CDR3 DNA is TGTGCCAGCAGCTCCGGGACAGGGAGTCGCATTAACTATGGCTACACCTTC.